What follows are 28 T cell receptor beta chains derived from one specimen sequenced in a study of T cell responses to AZD1222 COVID-19 vaccine (dated by TCRdb to the early 2020s). The time point label for this specimen denotes: baseline before first vaccination. The library was produced with the immunoSEQ multiplex PCR assay. TCRdb carries this immuneACCESS record with in-frame sequences only. Its versions omit some clonotypes, under half of them owing to an unresolved V gene in the studies checked, with the rest unexplained. The sample contains approximately 180,000 clones, about 91% of them found a single time. The ten most abundant clones make up about 7.2% of the sample. The sample here was peripheral blood, taken on day 0 of AZD1222 vaccination. The origin of the receptors is an adult in good health.

The chain couples TRBV19 to TRBJ2-3; perhaps TRBD1 as D (5 bases). The CDR3 totals 14 residues. CDR1 is LNHDA, CDR2 SQIVND, per germline (reference sequence). V lost 6 bases and J 1 base, leaving 11 bases between the germline ends. The DNA of the CDR3 is TGTGCCAGTAGGCAGGGTTCCGGCACAGATACGCAGTATTTT. Protein sequence: CASRQGSGTDTQYF.

The V and J genes are TRBV4-2 and TRBJ1-5; D might be TRBD1 (6 bases). The CDR3 contains 15 residues. CDR1 is LGHNA and CDR2 is YNFKEQ in the germline V gene. Trimming left V 0 bases short and J 5 bases short, with 11 bases between. The CDR3 nucleotides are TGTGCCAGCAGCCAAGAACAGGGAGGGCATCAGCCCCAGCATTTT. Amino acid sequence: CASSQEQGGHQPQHF.

The CDR3 coding sequence is TGTGCCAGCAGCCTTCCGGGCACTGAAGCTTTCTTT. This gives the protein CASSLPGTEAFF. The chain combines TRBV5-6 with TRBJ1-1, with unresolved D. This CDR3 contains 12 residues. Trimming took 4 bases from V and 4 from J, leaving 8 bases between them. The germline CDR1 and CDR2 sequences are SGHDT and YYEEEE.

As DNA, the CDR3 is TGTGCCAGCAGTTTGTCGGACAGGGGAAAGGGGGAGCTGTTTTTT. Encoded protein: CASSLSDRGKGELFF. V usage is TRBV28 and J usage is TRBJ2-2, with TRBD1 matching over 9 bases. This CDR3 spans 15 amino acids. The V segment lost 3 bases and the J segment 8 bases; nucleotides outside the gene matches: 7. Germline lookup yields CDR1 MDHEN and CDR2 SYDVKM.

The chain is built from TRBV5-1 and TRBJ1-1; TRBD1 is a possible D gene (6 bases). The CDR3 is made up of 17 amino acids. The V end was cut by 4 bases, the J end by 0 bases, with 19 bases between. Germline lookup yields CDR1 SGHRS and CDR2 YFSETQ. The CDR3 sequence is CASSTKTGRIMNTEAFF. CDR3 nucleotide sequence: TGCGCCAGCAGCACTAAGACAGGTAGGATTATGAACACTGAAGCTTTCTTT. The variable domain in full, with the rest retrieved from reference TRBV5-1 and TRBJ1-1, is KAGVTQTPRYLIKTRGQQVTLSCSPISGHRSVSWYQQTPGQGLQFLFEYFSETQRNKGNFPGRFSGRQFSNSRSEMNVSTLELGDSALYLCASSTKTGRIMNTEAFFGQGTRLTVV.

The chain combines TRBV29-1 with TRBJ1-1; D call uncertain. The CDR3 loop spans 10 amino acids. Trimming cost V 6 bases and J 8 bases, with 10 bases left between them. CDR1 and CDR2 from the germline V gene are SQVTM and ANQGSEA. CDR3 sequence (DNA): TGCAGCGTCGCTAGGCAAGAAGCTTTCTTT. Amino acids: CSVARQEAFF.

Only one count was recorded for this clone. CDR3 in DNA: TGTGCCAGCAGCAAGGGGACAGTTGCTAGCAATCAGCCCCAGCATTTT. As protein: CASSKGTVASNQPQHF. The chain links TRBV5-6 to TRBJ1-5; TRBD1 aligns across 7 bases. The V and J ends lost 4 bases and 0 bases, in that order; junction bases with no gene match: 7. The germline V gene has CDR1 SGHDT and CDR2 YYEEEE. The CDR3 covers 16 residues.

The CDR3 nucleotides are TGTGCCAGCAGCTTAATGTCCGGGGAACCTTCGGGCTACACCTTC. This gives the protein CASSLMSGEPSGYTF. This chain connects TRBV7-3 to TRBJ1-2; D call uncertain. The CDR3 is 15 amino acids. Deletions cut 1 base from V and 8 bases from J, with 17 bases between. Germline lookup yields CDR1 SGHTA and CDR2 FQGTGA.

V is TRBV6-5 and J is TRBJ1-2; the D gene is possibly TRBD1 (5 bases). This CDR3 has 13 residues. Germline V lookup: CDR1 MNHEY, CDR2 SVGAGI. The V end lost 7 bases, the J end lost 4 bases, and 13 bases lay between the germline ends. The CDR3 bases are TGTGCCAGCACCCGGGGCAGCTTCTATGGCTACACCTTC. Its translation: CASTRGSFYGYTF.

V and J are TRBV11-2 and TRBJ2-2, with TRBD2 identical over 11 bases. The length of the CDR3 is 14 residues. Trimming took 6 bases from V and 6 from J; bases not matched to a gene: 3. The germline gives CDR1 SGHAT, CDR2 FQNNGV. CDR3: CASRVSGGAGELFF. In DNA form, the CDR3 reads TGTGCCAGCAGGGTTAGCGGGGGGGCCGGGGAGCTGTTTTTT.

This clone is a singleton in its sample. The chain uses TRBV29-1 and TRBJ1-2, with a tentative D call TRBD1 (6 bases). Germline CDR1 is SQVTM and CDR2 is ANQGSEA. The CDR3 is 13 residues long. V dropped 7 bases and J dropped 7 bases, with 19 bases sitting between them. The DNA for the CDR3 is TGCAGCGCACACTTGGGAGGGGGTAGTGGCTACACCTTC. Its protein product is CSAHLGGGSGYTF.

The chain uses TRBV7-2 and TRBJ2-2; 8 bases are shared with TRBD1. After removal of 6 bases from V and 6 bases from J, the junction contained 6 bases not matched to a gene. The CDR3 has 14 residues. Germline V lookup: CDR1 SGHTA, CDR2 FQGNSA. The CDR3 sequence is CASRGQVSSGELFF. CDR3 bases: TGTGCCAGCAGGGGACAGGTTTCGTCCGGGGAGCTGTTTTTT.

The gene calls are TRBV25-1 and TRBJ2-7, with D tentatively TRBD1 (6 bases). The ends were cut back, 4 bases at V and 9 bases at J, with 19 bases in the middle. Germline values: CDR1 MGHDK, CDR2 SYGVNS. The CDR3 has 14 amino acids. As DNA, the CDR3 is TGTGCCAGCAGTGGGGGGCAGAGGATTCTAGGGCAGTACTTC. As protein: CASSGGQRILGQYF.

The chain couples TRBV10-3 to TRBJ2-5; 10 positions agree with TRBD2. The CDR3 loop spans 16 amino acids. CDR1 is ENHRY, CDR2 SYGVKD, per germline. J gave up 5 bases and V 4 bases, and 10 bases lay outside the gene matches. The CDR3 coding sequence is TGTGCCATCAGTGCCCTAGCGGGGGATGGTTGGGAGACCCAGTACTTC. This codes for CAISALAGDGWETQYF.

The chain couples TRBV5-4 to TRBJ1-4; D not resolved. Trimming removed 2 bases from V and 4 bases from J, with 3 bases in between. Germline CDR1 and CDR2: SGHNT and YYREEE (reference sequence). The CDR3 is made up of 12 amino acids. This CDR3 is CASSFGNEKLFF. The CDR3 DNA sequence: TGTGCCAGCAGCTTTGGTAATGAAAAACTGTTTTTT.

The chain links TRBV27 to TRBJ1-5; tentative D call: TRBD1 (6 bases). The CDR3 spans 13 residues. Per germline, CDR1 MNHEY and CDR2 SMNVEV (reference sequence). V was trimmed by 6 bases and J by 4 bases, leaving 10 bases between them. The DNA of the CDR3 is TGTGCCAGCAGCGTAGGGGGGAATCAGCCCCAGCATTTT. Its translation: CASSVGGNQPQHF.

The gene calls are TRBV10-2 and TRBJ2-1; 7 nucleotides line up with TRBD1. Germline V CDR1 and CDR2: WSHSY, SAAADI. V was pared by 5 bases and J by 6 bases, with 10 bases of the junction left unmatched. The CDR3 has 15 residues. CDR3 bases: TGCGCCAGCAGTAATCTCCAGGGGGTTGGCAATGAGCAGTTCTTC. Its protein is CASSNLQGVGNEQFF.

Written as DNA, the CDR3 is TGTGCCAGCAGCCCCCCTCTAATGCATGAGCAGTTCTTC. Protein: CASSPPLMHEQFF. V usage is TRBV9 and J usage is TRBJ2-1, with unresolved D. There are 13 residues in the CDR3. Trimming cost V 4 bases and J 8 bases, with 13 bases left between them. Germline V lookup: CDR1 SGDLS, CDR2 YYNGEE. The whole variable domain, filled in from reference TRBV9 and TRBJ2-1, reads DSGVTQTPKHLITATGQRVTLRCSPRSGDLSVYWYQQSLDQGLQFLIQYYNGEERAKGNILERFSAQQFPDLHSELNLSSLELGDSALYFCASSPPLMHEQFFGPGTRLTVL.

This chain joins TRBV10-2 and TRBJ2-2; D is ambiguous. Germline CDR1 is WSHSY and CDR2 is SAAADI. V was shortened by 8 bases and J by 6 bases, with 4 bases between the two germline ends. The CDR3 is 10 residues long. CDR3 residues: CASLSGELFF. Written as DNA, the CDR3 is TGCGCCAGCTTGTCCGGGGAGCTGTTTTTT.

The chain has TRBV25-1 and TRBJ1-6; D unclear. CDR1 is MGHDK and CDR2 is SYGVNS in the germline V gene. The germline V and J ends were trimmed by 3 bases and 8 bases, with 5 bases remaining between them. The CDR3 covers 12 residues. The CDR3 DNA sequence: TGTGCCAGCAGTGAGCCCCATTCACCCCTCCACTTT. This codes for CASSEPHSPLHF.

In its sample, this clone was seen many times. This rearrangement joins TRBV4-3 to TRBJ2-7, with TRBD1 matching 11 bases. V shed 3 bases, J shed 2 bases, and the junction held 3 bases outside the gene matches. Germline CDR1 is LGHNA and CDR2 is YSLEER. The CDR3 has 15 residues. DNA for the CDR3: TGCGCCAGCAGCCAGGGACAGGGGGGACCCTACGAGCAGTACTTC. Its protein product is CASSQGQGGPYEQYF.

This rearrangement joins TRBV4-2 to TRBJ1-4; D gene uncertain. Per germline, CDR1 LGHNA and CDR2 YNFKEQ. The V gene lost 4 bases and the J gene lost 2 bases, with 14 bases spanning the gap. This CDR3 region has 16 residues. The CDR3 DNA sequence: TGTGCCAGCAGCCCCCATCGGGGTAGTACTAATGAAAAACTGTTTTTT. Translation: CASSPHRGSTNEKLFF.

The chain couples TRBV7-6 to TRBJ1-1; D not certain. The CDR3 contains 13 residues. Per the germline V gene, CDR1 is SGHVS and CDR2 is FNYEAQ. Trimming shortened V by 3 bases and J by 2 bases, and 7 bases separated the two germline ends. The CDR3: CASSLNVNTEAFF. The CDR3 DNA is TGTGCCAGCAGCTTGAACGTCAACACTGAAGCTTTCTTT.

The chain combines TRBV6-5 with TRBJ1-2; weak D call: TRBD1 (5 bases). V was shortened by 6 bases and J by 7 bases, with 18 bases between the two germline ends. Per the germline V gene, CDR1 is MNHEY and CDR2 is SVGAGI. This CDR3 has 14 amino acids. CDR3 protein: CASSRSSGGAGYTF. The CDR3 nucleotides are TGTGCCAGCAGCCGATCGTCGGGGGGTGCTGGCTACACCTTC.

The gene calls are TRBV6-5 and TRBJ1-4, with 7 bases lining up with TRBD1. Germline CDR1 and CDR2: MNHEY and SVGAGI. Trimming at V came to 6 bases and at J to 7 bases, leaving 8 bases not matched to a gene. The CDR3 sequence is 14 residues long. CDR3 in DNA: TGTGCCAGCAGCAGACAGGGTTCGAGTGAAAAACTGTTTTTT. Its translation is CASSRQGSSEKLFF.

This clone was detected a few times. V gene TRBV30 combines with J gene TRBJ2-2, with 9 bases aligning to TRBD1. Unmatched junction bases numbered 4, after V lost 2 bases and J lost 6 bases. CDR1 is GTSNPN, CDR2 SVGIG, per germline (reference sequence). This CDR3 contains 14 residues. In nucleotides, the CDR3 is TGTGCCTGGAGTCTACAGGGGGCAGCCGGGGAGCTGTTTTTT. Amino acid sequence: CAWSLQGAAGELFF.

The CDR3 DNA reads as TGTGCCAGCAGGTTTAGCGGGGGCCCTGACTACGAGCAGTACTTC. This sequence encodes CASRFSGGPDYEQYF. The chain carries TRBV5-6 and TRBJ2-7, with TRBD2 matching 9 bases. From germline, CDR1 is SGHDT and CDR2 YYEEEE. CDR3 length: 15 amino acids. The V gene end was trimmed by 5 bases and the J gene end by 3 bases; junction bases not matched to a gene: 9.

This chain joins TRBV6-1 and TRBJ2-5; TRBD2 matches 11 bases. The CDR3 covers 15 residues. After removal of 2 bases from V and 5 bases from J, the junction contained 4 bases not matched to a gene. In germline, CDR1 is MNHNS, CDR2 SASEGT. The CDR3 protein is CASSETSGGGETQYF. For the CDR3, the DNA is TGTGCCAGCAGTGAAACTAGCGGGGGCGGTGAGACCCAGTACTTC.